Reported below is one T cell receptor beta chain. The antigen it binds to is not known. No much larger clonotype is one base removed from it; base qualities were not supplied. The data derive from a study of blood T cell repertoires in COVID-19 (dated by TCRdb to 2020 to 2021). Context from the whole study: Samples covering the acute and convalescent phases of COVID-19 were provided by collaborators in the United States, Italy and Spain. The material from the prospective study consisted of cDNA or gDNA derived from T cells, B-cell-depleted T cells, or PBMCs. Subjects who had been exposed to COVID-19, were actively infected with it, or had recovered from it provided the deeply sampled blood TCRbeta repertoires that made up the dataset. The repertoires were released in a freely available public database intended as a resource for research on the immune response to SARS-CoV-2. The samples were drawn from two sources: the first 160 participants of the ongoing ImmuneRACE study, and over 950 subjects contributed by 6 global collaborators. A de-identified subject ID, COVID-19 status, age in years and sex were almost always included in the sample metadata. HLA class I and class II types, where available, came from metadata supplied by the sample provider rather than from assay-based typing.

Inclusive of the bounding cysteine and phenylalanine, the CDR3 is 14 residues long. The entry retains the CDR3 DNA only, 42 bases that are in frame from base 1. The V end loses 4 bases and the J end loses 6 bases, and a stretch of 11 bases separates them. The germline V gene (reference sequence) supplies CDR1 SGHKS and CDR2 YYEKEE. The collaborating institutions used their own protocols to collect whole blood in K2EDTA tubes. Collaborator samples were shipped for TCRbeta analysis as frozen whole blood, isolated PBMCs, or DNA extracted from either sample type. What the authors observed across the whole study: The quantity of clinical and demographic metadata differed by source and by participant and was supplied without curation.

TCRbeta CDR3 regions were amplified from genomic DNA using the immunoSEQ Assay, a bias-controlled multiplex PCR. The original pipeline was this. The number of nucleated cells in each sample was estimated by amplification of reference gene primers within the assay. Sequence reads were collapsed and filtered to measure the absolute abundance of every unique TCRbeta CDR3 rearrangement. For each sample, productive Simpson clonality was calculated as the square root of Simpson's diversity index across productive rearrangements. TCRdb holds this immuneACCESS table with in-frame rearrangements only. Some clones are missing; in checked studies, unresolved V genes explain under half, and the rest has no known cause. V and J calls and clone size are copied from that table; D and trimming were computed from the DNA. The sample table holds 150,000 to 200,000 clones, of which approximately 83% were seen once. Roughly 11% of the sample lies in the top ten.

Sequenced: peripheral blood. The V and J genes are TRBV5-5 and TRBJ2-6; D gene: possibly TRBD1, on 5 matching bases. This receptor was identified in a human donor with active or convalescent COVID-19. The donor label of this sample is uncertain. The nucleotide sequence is TGTGCCAGCAGCCAGGACACCTCGGCCAACGTCCTGACTTTC. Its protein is CASSQDTSANVLTF.